The rows below give T cell receptor beta chains drawn from one sample of a study of shared clonotypes between healthy human individuals. Measured with immunoSEQ multiplex PCR; TCRdb has only the in-frame clones, and not every one. This table holds about 580,000 clones, nearly 98% found once. The sample was naive CD8+ T cells sorted from blood. Receptors originate from a man in his thirties or forties in good health. Each CDR3 is given with its conserved first and last residue. The order of the fields is D gene, J gene, V gene, clone size, CDR3 protein, CDR3 DNA. The D gene is left open where the match is weak. Clone size, where shown, is once, few, many, or a class for clones that have expanded.

>.|TRBJ2-7|TRBV5-8|.
CASSLSPWGSHYEQYF
TGTGCCAGCAGCTTGTCTCCGTGGGGTTCCCACTACGAGCAGTACTTC
>.|TRBJ1-5|TRBV5-5|.
CASSLGKGISNQPQHF
TGTGCCAGCAGCTTGGGCAAGGGAATTAGCAATCAGCCCCAGCATTTT
>TRBD2|TRBJ2-3|TRBV19|.
CASSISREADTQYF
TGTGCCAGTAGTATCTCGCGGGAGGCAGATACGCAGTATTTT
>.|TRBJ2-7|TRBV7-6|.
CASSLGGGSSEEQYF
TGTGCCAGCAGCTTAGGGGGCGGGTCGAGCGAGGAGCAGTACTTC
>.|TRBJ2-6|TRBV29-1|.
CSVLEPTRTADSGANVLTF
TGCAGCGTTCTAGAACCCACACGGACGGCGGACTCTGGGGCCAACGTCCTGACTTTC
>.|TRBJ2-7|TRBV6-1|.
CASSEPTGHGPRKGF
TGTGCCAGCAGTGAACCGACTGGTCACGGACCCCGCAAGGGCTTC
>TRBD2|TRBJ2-2|TRBV6-1|.
CASSLSGSGTGELFF
TGTGCCAGCAGCCTGAGCGGGAGTGGTACCGGGGAGCTGTTTTTT
>.|TRBJ2-2|TRBV7-9|.
CANTGTLTGELFF
TGTGCCAACACCGGGACTCTAACCGGGGAGCTGTTTTTT
>TRBD2|TRBJ2-7|TRBV11-1|.
CASSTRTSGYYEQYF
TGTGCCAGCAGCACAAGGACTAGCGGGTACTACGAGCAGTACTTC
>TRBD2|TRBJ2-7|TRBV27|.
CASRTSDYEQYF
TGTGCCAGCAGAACTAGCGACTACGAGCAGTACTTC
>.|TRBJ2-1|TRBV27|.
CASSTRTRYNEQFF
TGTGCCAGCAGTACCCGGACACGTTACAATGAGCAGTTCTTC
>.|TRBJ2-7|TRBV28|.
CASSFPGPYEQYF
TGTGCCAGCAGTTTTCCAGGGCCCTACGAGCAGTACTTC
>.|TRBJ2-2|TRBV18|.
CASSPSPPVGELFF
TGTGCCAGCTCACCAAGTCCCCCGGTCGGGGAGCTGTTTTTT
>.|TRBJ2-7|TRBV7-9|.
CASSLQAYEQYF
TGTGCCAGCAGCTTGCAGGCCTACGAGCAGTACTTC
>TRBD2|TRBJ2-7|TRBV29-1|once
CSGVAGPREQYF
TGCAGCGGGGTAGCGGGTCCAAGAGAGCAGTACTTC
>TRBD1|TRBJ2-5|TRBV5-4|.
CASSLPGTGLETQYF
TGTGCCAGCAGCTTACCCGGGACAGGGCTTGAGACCCAGTACTTC
>.|TRBJ1-2|TRBV27|.
CASSPVGAPANYGYTF
TGTGCCAGCAGTCCAGTGGGGGCGCCGGCTAACTATGGCTACACCTTC
>TRBD2|TRBJ2-1|TRBV7-9|.
CASSPTSANEQFF
TGTGCCAGCAGCCCGACTAGCGCCAATGAGCAGTTCTTC
>.|TRBJ2-7|TRBV6-6|.
CASSYARVAYEQYF
TGTGCCAGCAGTTACGCTAGGGTTGCCTACGAGCAGTACTTC
>.|TRBJ2-2|TRBV2|once
CASSAWTGELFF
TGTGCCAGCAGCGCCTGGACGGGGGAGCTGTTTTTT
>TRBD1|TRBJ1-2|TRBV19|.
CASSIDRGPRGYTF
TGTGCCAGTAGTATCGACAGGGGGCCGCGGGGCTACACCTTC
>.|TRBJ2-5|TRBV27|.
CASSYLGGQETQYF
TGTGCCAGCAGTTATCTGGGGGGCCAAGAGACCCAGTACTTC
>TRBD2|TRBJ2-3|TRBV15|.
CATSSLRRETDTQYF
TGTGCCACCAGCAGTTTGCGGCGGGAGACAGATACGCAGTATTTT
>TRBD2|TRBJ2-1|TRBV5-1|.
CASSTSGRSYNEQFF
TGCGCCAGCAGCACTAGCGGGAGATCTTACAATGAGCAGTTCTTC
>.|TRBJ2-5|TRBV6-5|.
CASSSGRPGTQYF
TGTGCCAGCAGTTCGGGACGGCCAGGGACCCAGTACTTC
>.|TRBJ1-1|TRBV5-6|.
CASSPGGGNTEAFF
TGTGCCAGCAGCCCGGGTGGGGGGAACACTGAAGCTTTCTTT